This entry describes one T cell receptor (beta chain). The data belong to a study of control samples from healthy donors and cancer patients. This table comes from immunoSEQ multiplex PCR, and its TCRdb copy is limited to in-frame clones, with some not included. This table has about 94,000 clones, 90% appearing once. Input material: blood. The clonotype comes from a woman under 30 in good health.

In DNA, the CDR3 is TGTGCCAGCAGTTTCCCGGACAGGGTCAATCAGCCCCAGCATTTT. Its protein product is CASSFPDRVNQPQHF. V and J are TRBV28 and TRBJ1-5; TRBD1 agrees at 8 bases. The trim removed 3 bases at V and 3 bases at J, leaving 4 bases unmatched. The length of the CDR3 is 15 residues. The germline V gene has CDR1 MDHEN and CDR2 SYDVKM.